The sample holds many counts of the clone carrying this T cell receptor beta chain. Its antigen remains unidentified. This record comes from a study of metastatic and nonmetastatic thyroid tumors. The wider study: It was across blood and tumor or nodule tissue from malignant and benign thyroid patients that repertoires were compared. Whole-study findings and limits: Malignant thyroid tumors reportedly exceeded benign nodules significantly in TCR beta diversity, with the difference appearing in blood and tumor.

Original data processing: It was from CDR3 differences across clinicopathological groups that a distant-metastasis classifier for papillary thyroid cancer was built. TCRdb reanalyzed the PCR reads with MiXCR. The V and J calls reflect TCRdb's pipeline rather than the authors' work. The sample includes 20,000 to 25,000 clones, less than 15% of them seen just once. V shed 4 bases and J 0 bases; nucleotides not matched to a gene: 9. The CDR3 sequence is 16 residues long. Germline lookup yields CDR1 SGHRS and CDR2 YFSETQ. Not a single patient had been given any form of treatment at any point before undergoing thyroid surgery.

The chain has TRBV5-1 and TRBJ2-5, with TRBD2 matching 7 bases. The receptor was isolated from a male donor with papillary thyroid cancer or a benign thyroid nodule (not recorded which). Some clones in this sample may be carry-over from other donors' samples. What was sequenced was blood. This CDR3 reads CASSPGTTSYQETQYF. The CDR3, as DNA: TGCGCCAGCAGCCCCGGGACTACTTCGTACCAAGAGACCCAGTACTTC.